This TCR beta chain was sequenced during a study of blood T cells in healthy people across ages. The V and J ends lost 2 bases and 0 bases respectively, with 13 bases between them. The germline V gene encodes CDR1 SGHDN and CDR2 FVKESK. The CDR3 runs to 17 residues. This clonotype turned up a few times. Together with a sample-barcoded 5' primer, a J-beta primer mix was included in a second PCR lasting roughly 6 to 12 cycles. TCRdb reprocessed the 5' RACE reads with MiXCR, giving one entry per CDR3 protein. The sample carries more than 600,000 distinct CDR3 sequences, 25% recorded once. A further study also used this sample, focusing on T cells of mothers and their children. Per that paper: For each mother, over 8.5 million TCR beta CDR3 reads were obtained, and for each child, some 3 million. Whether related or unrelated, pairs show similar shaping of TCR recombination output by thymic selection. Related pairs of mothers and children showed slightly higher, non-significant overlap versus unrelated pairs.

This chain links TRBV14 with TRBJ2-2, with D uncertain. Material: blood. The receptor's source is a boy between 5 and 17 years old in good health. CDR3 region: CASSQMFGVPNTGELFF. CDR3 nucleotide sequence: TGTGCCAGCAGCCAAATGTTTGGGGTTCCGAACACCGGGGAGCTGTTTTTT.